This TCR beta chain is drawn from a study of naive and memory T cell subsets. CDR3 length: 14 residues. The germline gives CDR1 MNHEY, CDR2 SVGAGI. The ends lost 2 bases at V and 7 bases at J; junction bases unmatched: 6. Alpha and beta libraries were amplified separately from the second PCR onward. Cells stained for CD3, CD4, CD8, CD45RA and CD27 were sorted into four subsets. Both TRBC1 and TRBC2 were covered by a beta constant-region primer of two equimolar oligonucleotides. A 12-nucleotide UMI and the SP2 primer were added to the cDNA 3' end by oligonucleotide ligation. Four rounds of PCR amplified the ligated cDNA using nested alpha and beta constant-region primers plus SP2. TCRdb passed the UMI-ligation and nested PCR reads through MiXCR, listing each CDR3 protein once. The table lists around 160,000 distinct CDR3 sequences, more than 15% of them singletons. This clonotype occurred a few times.

Sequenced sample: naive CD4+ T cells from blood. The chain is built from TRBV6-5 and TRBJ1-2, with TRBD1 identical over 8 bases. This sequence originates from a human donor in good health. The DNA for the CDR3 is TGTGCCAGCAGTTACATGGACAGGGCTTCTGGCTACACCTTC. Translating gives CASSYMDRASGYTF.